The 19 T cell receptor beta chains below come from one sample, sequenced in a study of cytomegalovirus exposure and HLA in healthy donors. With 60 Vbeta and 13 Jbeta primers, the PCR was carried out. Sequencing was performed with immunoSEQ multiplex PCR; in TCRdb, only in-frame clones are kept and a portion is missing. The sample lists under 200,000 clones, approximately 80% occurring once. The specimen was PBMCs. The origin of the receptors is a woman aged 45 to 65 in good health and CMV-seronegative.

The CDR3 DNA follows: TGTGCCAGCAGTTGGGGACTGGCGAACACCGGGGAGCTGTTTTTT. Translation gives CASSWGLANTGELFF. The chain has TRBV5-6 and TRBJ2-2; D perhaps matches TRBD2 (6 bases). CDR3 length: 15 residues. Trimming cost V 5 bases and J 0 bases, with 11 bases left between them. From germline, CDR1 is SGHDT and CDR2 YYEEEE.

The chain carries TRBV27 and TRBJ2-3, with D hard to call. V lost 5 bases to trimming and J lost 0 bases, with 18 bases between them. The CDR3 runs to 17 residues. Germline lookup yields CDR1 MNHEY and CDR2 SMNVEV (reference sequence). CDR3 sequence: CASSPPPRSPSTDTQYF. The CDR3 DNA reads as TGTGCCAGCAGTCCCCCCCCGCGGTCGCCTAGCACAGATACGCAGTATTTT.

The chain links TRBV6-5 to TRBJ2-7, with a weak D call TRBD1 (6 bases). V lost 4 bases to trimming and J lost 3 bases, with 13 bases between them. The CDR3 runs 14 residues. In germline, CDR1 is MNHEY, CDR2 SVGAGI. In DNA form, the CDR3 reads TGTGCCAGCAGTTCCCGGGACACCGGCTACGAGCAGTACTTC. It is translated as CASSSRDTGYEQYF.

This clone was seen more than once but under ten times. The chain carries TRBV30 and TRBJ1-6; TRBD1 matches 11 bases. The CDR3 loop spans 15 amino acids. With V trimmed by 1 base and J by 9 bases, 5 bases remained unmatched. Germline V CDR1 and CDR2: GTSNPN, SVGIG (reference sequence). The chain's CDR3 is CAWSAPGTGGSPLHF. The CDR3 region has the DNA TGTGCCTGGAGTGCCCCCGGGACAGGGGGTTCACCCCTCCACTTT.

CDR3 coding DNA: TGTGCCAGCTCACCACCGGTTAGGCAGGGGAACACTGAAGCTTTCTTT. Encoded protein: CASSPPVRQGNTEAFF. The chain recombines TRBV18 with TRBJ1-1, with TRBD1 as a possible D gene (5 bases). CDR3 length: 16 residues. Germline-derived CDR1 and CDR2 are KGHSH and LQKENI. Trimming shortened V by 0 bases and J by 1 base, and 12 bases separated the two germline ends.

The DNA of the CDR3 is TGTGCCAGCAATCTAAACAATGAGCAGTTCTTC. Its protein is CASNLNNEQFF. The genes are TRBV28 and TRBJ2-1; D not certain. The CDR3 is 11 amino acids. Looked up from germline, CDR1 is MDHEN and CDR2 is SYDVKM. V lost 7 bases, J lost 5 bases, and 6 bases lay in between.

The J gene is TRBJ2-7, the V gene TRBV6-6; maybe TRBD1 (6 bases). V lost 5 bases and J 2 bases, leaving 19 bases between the germline ends. This CDR3 comprises 16 residues. CDR1 MNHNY and CDR2 SVGAGI come from the germline V gene (reference sequence). The CDR3, as DNA: TGTGCCAGCAGTCCCCCGGGAACAGGGATCCCCTACGAGCAGTACTTC. Amino acids: CASSPPGTGIPYEQYF.

In its sample, this clone was seen once. This chain uses TRBV7-2 with TRBJ2-7; D remains ambiguous. The length of the CDR3 is 14 residues. In germline, CDR1 is SGHTA, CDR2 FQGNSA. Trimming pared 2 bases from V and 5 bases from J, leaving 13 bases between. CDR3 DNA: TGTGCCAGCAGCTTAAGTCAGGCGAGCCACGAGCAGTACTTC. Its protein is CASSLSQASHEQYF.

The chain recombines TRBV7-9 with TRBJ2-6; D uncertain. CDR3 length: 15 residues. Germline values: CDR1 SEHNR, CDR2 FQNEAQ (reference sequence). The germline V and J ends were trimmed by 6 bases and 1 base, with 10 bases remaining between them. CDR3: CASSTDESGANVLTF. CDR3 bases: TGTGCCAGCAGTACAGATGAGTCTGGGGCCAACGTCCTGACTTTC.

The chain couples TRBV11-3 to TRBJ1-6; D not certain. Germline CDR1 reads SGHNT; CDR2 reads YENEEA. This CDR3 has 14 amino acids. The ends were cut back, 2 bases at V and 7 bases at J, with 9 bases in the middle. The CDR3 is CASSLSSRNSPLHF. The CDR3 DNA sequence: TGTGCCAGCAGCTTATCATCGCGCAATTCACCCCTCCACTTT.

This clone has only one observation. This chain links TRBV12-5 with TRBJ2-7; TRBD2 is a possible D gene (6 bases). With 3 bases removed from V and 0 bases from J, the gap between germline ends came to 15 bases. This CDR3 comprises 16 residues. The germline V gene has CDR1 LGHNT and CDR2 FRNRAP. The CDR3 DNA follows: TGTGCTAGTGGTTTATCATTTTCCGGGGGCTCCTACGAGCAGTACTTC. This translates into CASGLSFSGGSYEQYF.

This chain uses TRBV28 with TRBJ1-4; D ambiguous. Between the trimmed V and J ends, which lost 3 bases and 8 bases, there was a span of 4 bases. The CDR3 is 11 residues long. From germline, CDR1 is MDHEN and CDR2 SYDVKM. The CDR3 DNA is TGTGCCAGCAGTTTCTTGGAAAAACTGTTTTTT. The encoded protein is CASSFLEKLFF.

The chain couples TRBV19 to TRBJ2-3; perhaps TRBD2 as D (6 bases). The germline CDR1 and CDR2 sequences are LNHDA and SQIVND (reference sequence). V gave up 4 bases and J gave up 3 bases, with 20 bases separating them. The CDR3 contains 17 residues. The CDR3 bases are TGTGCCAGTAGTAGACCCCCCGGGAGTGGGGTAACAGATACGCAGTATTTT. Its protein is CASSRPPGSGVTDTQYF.

This sequence joins TRBV4-3 and TRBJ1-1; D is unresolved. Trimming stripped 0 bases from V and 1 base from J, with 6 bases between. CDR1 and CDR2 (germline): LGHNA, YSLEER. CDR3 length: 14 residues. The CDR3 reads CASSQDRWNTEAFF. CDR3 DNA: TGCGCCAGCAGCCAAGATCGGTGGAACACTGAAGCTTTCTTT.

The V call is TRBV7-2, the J call TRBJ2-5, with D possibly TRBD2 on 6 matching bases. The germline gives CDR1 SGHTA, CDR2 FQGNSA. The germline V and J ends were trimmed by 1 base and 5 bases, with 14 bases remaining between them. The CDR3 has 15 residues. CDR3 nucleotides: TGTGCCAGCAGCTTAGAGGGGACTCTCGGGGAGACCCAGTACTTC. Protein sequence: CASSLEGTLGETQYF.

In its sample, this clone was seen once. The rearrangement links TRBV28 to TRBJ2-2; D perhaps matches TRBD1 (6 bases). This CDR3 spans 15 amino acids. Deletions cut 6 bases from V and 1 base from J, with 12 bases between. The germline gives CDR1 MDHEN, CDR2 SYDVKM. The CDR3 sequence is CASRDRLLNTGELFF. The CDR3 nucleotides read TGTGCCAGCAGGGACAGATTATTGAACACCGGGGAGCTGTTTTTT.

The J gene is TRBJ1-2, the V gene TRBV5-6; TRBD1 aligns across 8 bases. The CDR3 runs to 16 residues. Germline lookup yields CDR1 SGHDT and CDR2 YYEEEE. J gave up 5 bases and V 3 bases, and 12 bases lay outside the gene matches. CDR3 bases: TGTGCCAGCAGCTCTTCCGGGACAGGCACTAGATATGGCTACACCTTC. It codes for CASSSSGTGTRYGYTF.

This rearrangement joins TRBV28 to TRBJ1-4, with 8 bases lining up with TRBD1. V lost 4 bases, J lost 7 bases, and 8 bases stayed unmatched. CDR3 length: 15 amino acids. Looked up from germline, CDR1 is MDHEN and CDR2 is SYDVKM. The DNA of the CDR3 is TGTGCCAGCAGTTCCCCAGGGGGCGCAGGTGAAAAACTGTTTTTT. Translation: CASSSPGGAGEKLFF.

The V call is TRBV28, the J call TRBJ1-5; D unclear. The ends were cut back, 2 bases at V and 2 bases at J, with 13 bases in the middle. CDR3 length equals 16 residues. The V gene's germline CDR1 is MDHEN and CDR2 SYDVKM. For the CDR3, the DNA is TGTGCCAGCAGTTTAAGCGGCAGCAGCGGCAATCAGCCCCAGCATTTT. Residues: CASSLSGSSGNQPQHF.